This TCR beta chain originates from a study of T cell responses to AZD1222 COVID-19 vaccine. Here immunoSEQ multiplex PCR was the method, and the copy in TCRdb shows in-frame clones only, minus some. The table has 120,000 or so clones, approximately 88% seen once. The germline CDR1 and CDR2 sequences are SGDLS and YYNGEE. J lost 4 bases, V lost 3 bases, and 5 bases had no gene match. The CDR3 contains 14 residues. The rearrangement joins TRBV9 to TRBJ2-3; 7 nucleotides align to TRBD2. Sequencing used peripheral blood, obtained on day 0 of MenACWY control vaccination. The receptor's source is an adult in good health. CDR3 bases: TGTGCCAGCAGCGATGGCGGGAGTGCAGATACGCAGTATTTT. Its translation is CASSDGGSADTQYF.